This T cell receptor beta chain was identified during a study of control samples from healthy donors and cancer patients. CDR1 MGHDK and CDR2 SYGVNS come from the germline V gene. The CDR3 spans 15 residues. After removal of 2 bases from V and 7 bases from J, the junction contained 8 bases not matched to a gene. Repertoires were generated with immunoSEQ multiplex PCR, while TCRdb's copy carries only in-frame clones and drops some. This table has about 160,000 clones, about 93% appearing once. Sequenced input: blood. The TCR originated in a woman aged 60-70 years in good health. The chain recombines TRBV25-1 with TRBJ1-1, with 9 bases aligning to TRBD1. CDR3 nucleotide sequence: TGTGCCAGCAGTGAAACAGGGGGCCTAAGAGGTGAAGCTTTCTTT. The encoded protein is CASSETGGLRGEAFF.